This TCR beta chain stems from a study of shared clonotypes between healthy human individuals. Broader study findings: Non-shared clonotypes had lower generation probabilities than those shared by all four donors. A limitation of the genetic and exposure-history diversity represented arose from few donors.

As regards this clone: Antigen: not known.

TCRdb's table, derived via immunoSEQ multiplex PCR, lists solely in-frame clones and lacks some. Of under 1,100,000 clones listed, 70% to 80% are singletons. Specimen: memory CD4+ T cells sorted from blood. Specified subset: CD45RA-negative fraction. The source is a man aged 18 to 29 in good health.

The CDR3 reads CASSALGNPNTGELFF. The CDR3 bases are TGTGCCAGCAGCGCCTTGGGTAACCCGAACACCGGGGAGCTGTTTTTT. The rearrangement links TRBV9 to TRBJ2-2; D call uncertain. Germline-derived CDR1 and CDR2 are SGDLS and YYNGEE. The CDR3 is made up of 16 amino acids. Trimming removed 3 bases from V and 0 bases from J, with 12 bases in between.